This T cell receptor beta chain originates from a study of T cell responses to AZD1222 COVID-19 vaccine. Study-wide results and limits: Possibly, clonal diversity was underestimated; donors were largely white British and included more females. Baseline seropositivity occurred in only six AZD1222 recipients.

Germline trimming cut 6 bases from V and 5 bases from J; bases unmatched to any gene: 10. From germline, CDR1 is MNHEY and CDR2 SVGAGI. The CDR3 length is 14 residues. In this sample, this clone turned up a few times. What it binds is unknown. Sequencing used immunoSEQ multiplex PCR; TCRdb keeps in-frame clones, though not all of them. The table has some 83,000 clones, more than 70% seen once. The sequences come from peripheral blood, collected on day 0 of AZD1222 vaccination. The rearrangement links TRBV6-5 to TRBJ2-7; 7 bases are shared with TRBD2. This sequence was found in an adult in good health. The CDR3 sequence: CASSLDSGVDEQYF. DNA for the CDR3: TGTGCCAGCAGCCTTGACAGCGGGGTTGACGAGCAGTACTTC.